The 18 T cell receptor beta chains given below trace back to one sample, sequenced in a study of regulatory T cells in long-lasting Graves disease. Construction of TCR beta libraries relied on iRepertoire HTBI primers and on Arm-PCR targeting CDR3 regions. TCRdb analysed the multiplex PCR reads with MiXCR anew, one entry per CDR3 protein. The table shows 500,000 to 800,000 distinct CDR3 sequences, with 30% occurring only once. As for time point: persistent/refractory GD, antithyroid drugs over 5 years with positive TRAb. Scientists built the TCR library using RNA that was extracted from PBMCs. The starting material was peripheral blood mononuclear cells (PBMCs), obtained when the disease was refractory, from a patient treated with antithyroid drugs. These receptors were obtained from a female donor with Graves disease.

The gene calls are TRBV7-9 and TRBJ1-1; 7 bases line up with TRBD1. The V and J ends lost 4 bases and 2 bases, in that order; junction bases with no gene match: 13. CDR1 and CDR2 from the germline V gene are SEHNR and FQNEAQ (reference sequence). The CDR3 is 17 amino acids. For the CDR3, the DNA is TGTGCCAGCAGCTCACCAGCCGCTACAGGGGATAACACTGAAGCTTTCTTT. Its protein product is CASSSPAATGDNTEAFF. Supplemented by reference TRBV7-9 and TRBJ1-1, the full variable domain reads DTGVSQNPRHKITKRGQNVTFRCDPISEHNRLYWYRQTLGQGPEFLTYFQNEAQLEKSRLLSDRFSAERPKGSFSTLEIQRTEQGDSAMYLCASSSPAATGDNTEAFFGQGTRLTVV.

This clonotype was detected ten times or more. V gene TRBV12-3 or TRBV12-4 combines with J gene TRBJ2-5; 13 bases align to TRBD2. The V and J ends lost 6 bases and 5 bases, in that order; junction bases with no gene match: 6. CDR3 size: 15 residues. The CDR3, as DNA: TGTGCCAGCAGGACTAGCGGGAGGATCTGGGAGACCCAGTACTTC. As protein: CASRTSGRIWETQYF.

The chain recombines TRBV29-1 with TRBJ1-1; 8 bases are shared with TRBD1. Looked up from germline, CDR1 is SQVTM and CDR2 is ANQGSEA. The ends lost 4 bases at V and 1 base at J; junction bases unmatched: 5. The CDR3 is made up of 14 amino acids. CDR3 DNA: TGCAGCGTTGGGGCAGGGGGCCCGAACACTGAAGCTTTCTTT. Its protein product is CSVGAGGPNTEAFF.

This chain joins TRBV30 and TRBJ1-2; TRBD1 aligns across 9 bases. Trimming removed 3 bases from V and 5 bases from J; junction bases left unmatched: 4. Germline V lookup: CDR1 GTSNPN, CDR2 SVGIG (reference sequence). There are 13 residues in the CDR3. The CDR3 loop is CAWRQDRGYGYTF. Here the CDR3 DNA reads TGTGCCTGGAGACAGGACAGGGGTTATGGCTACACCTTC.

This chain connects TRBV7-9 to TRBJ2-1, with D hard to call. Germline-derived CDR1 and CDR2 are SEHNR and FQNEAQ (reference sequence). The CDR3 contains 15 residues. The germline V and J ends were trimmed by 2 bases and 8 bases, with 16 bases remaining between them. CDR3 bases: TGTGCCAGCAGCTTAACCTCTTTGGGGATGTATGAGCAGTTCTTC. Translated, it gives CASSLTSLGMYEQFF.

The V and J genes are TRBV12-3 or TRBV12-4 and TRBJ1-2, with 7 bases that match TRBD1. With 7 bases clipped from V and 7 bases from J, the junction kept 12 bases outside the gene matches. The CDR3 totals 14 residues. The CDR3 bases are TGTGCCAGCATCCAGAAACAGGGGACGGGTGGCTACACCTTC. Residues: CASIQKQGTGGYTF.

This clonotype turned up a few times. This chain connects TRBV11-2 to TRBJ1-1; D is unclear. CDR1 is SGHAT and CDR2 is FQNNGV in the germline V gene. V lost 5 bases, J lost 1 base, and 5 bases lay in between. This CDR3 contains 12 residues. The CDR3 spells CASSPENTEAFF. The DNA for the CDR3 is TGTGCCAGCAGCCCCGAGAACACTGAAGCTTTCTTT. Together with reference TRBV11-2 and TRBJ1-1, the CDR3 gives the full variable domain: EAGVAQSPRYKIIEKRQSVAFWCNPISGHATLYWYQQILGQGPKLLIQFQNNGVVDDSQLPKDRFSAERLKGVDSTLKIQPAKLEDSAVYLCASSPENTEAFFGQGTRLTVV.

This sequence joins TRBV5-6 and TRBJ1-1; no firm D call. V was pared by 1 base and J by 10 bases, with 11 bases between. The CDR3 has 12 amino acids. Looked up from germline, CDR1 is SGHDT and CDR2 is YYEEEE. The CDR3 DNA reads TGTGCCAGCAGCTTGATTGGGCAGATAGCTTTCTTT. It encodes CASSLIGQIAFF.

The chain links TRBV2 to TRBJ2-1, with 7 bases lining up with TRBD2. The germline gives CDR1 SNHLY, CDR2 FYNNEI. Germline trimming cut 1 base from V and 7 bases from J; bases unmatched to any gene: 4. The CDR3 contains 14 residues. The CDR3 spells CASSEVRGSNEQFF. As DNA, the CDR3 is TGTGCCAGCAGTGAAGTGCGCGGGAGTAATGAGCAGTTCTTC.

This chain connects TRBV19 to TRBJ2-7, with 7 nucleotides matching TRBD1. Germline trimming cut 7 bases from V and 3 bases from J; bases unmatched to any gene: 21. The germline V gene has CDR1 LNHDA and CDR2 SQIVND (reference sequence). This CDR3 spans 18 amino acids. The CDR3 sequence is CASKPTGRGGNKGYEQYF. Here the CDR3 DNA reads TGTGCCAGTAAACCTACGGGGCGAGGGGGCAATAAGGGCTACGAGCAGTACTTC.

The chain couples TRBV6-2 or TRBV6-3 to TRBJ1-2; D not resolved. The germline CDR1 and CDR2 sequences are MNHEY and SVGEGT. Trimming took 11 bases from V and 6 from J, leaving 16 bases between them. The CDR3 is 12 amino acids. CDR3 sequence reads: CAASKEGDGYTF. CDR3 in DNA: TGTGCCGCGTCGAAGGAGGGAGATGGCTACACCTTC.

This clonotype was counted only a few times. The chain is built from TRBV3-1 and TRBJ1-3; TRBD1 might be the D (5 bases). Germline V gene lookup returns CDR1 LGHDT and CDR2 YNNKEL (reference sequence). The V end was cut by 11 bases, the J end by 0 bases, with 14 bases between. CDR3 length: 14 amino acids. The CDR3 reads CASTLTDSGNTIYF. In DNA, the CDR3 is TGTGCCTCCACCCTGACAGACTCTGGAAACACCATATATTTT.

This clonotype was picked up a small number of times. V usage is TRBV2 and J usage is TRBJ2-7, with 10 bases matching TRBD2. Per the germline V gene, CDR1 is SNHLY and CDR2 is FYNNEI. The CDR3 length is 15 residues. V gave up 2 bases and J gave up 2 bases; unmatched junction bases: 3. The CDR3 region has the DNA TGTGCCAGCAGTGAATTAGCGGGAGGCGCCTACGAGCAGTACTTC. It is translated as CASSELAGGAYEQYF.

This clonotype was picked up one time. The rearrangement links TRBV4-1 to TRBJ1-5; D is unclear. V was trimmed by 1 base and J by 4 bases, leaving 14 bases between them. CDR3 size: 16 residues. CDR1 is MGHRA, CDR2 YSYEKL, per germline. The CDR3 region is CASSQAAGRENQPQHF. For the CDR3, the DNA is TGCGCCAGCAGCCAAGCGGCAGGTCGGGAGAATCAGCCCCAGCATTTT.

The gene calls are TRBV11-2 and TRBJ2-2; no definite D call. With 5 bases removed from V and 5 bases from J, the gap between germline ends came to 18 bases. Per germline, CDR1 SGHAT and CDR2 FQNNGV. The CDR3 consists of 16 residues. The CDR3 spells CASSRSGMGLTGELFF. The CDR3 region has the DNA TGTGCCAGCAGCCGGTCCGGCATGGGGTTAACCGGGGAGCTGTTTTTT.

CDR3 sequence reads: CSARRETGGRFGNQPQHF. For the CDR3, the DNA is TGCAGTGCTAGACGGGAGACAGGAGGGAGGTTCGGCAATCAGCCCCAGCATTTT. The V call is TRBV20-1, the J call TRBJ1-5; tentatively, D is TRBD1 (6 bases). Germline assignment: CDR1 DFQATT and CDR2 SNEGSKA (reference sequence). Deletions cut 2 bases from V and 2 bases from J, with 22 bases between. The CDR3 consists of 18 residues.

The rearrangement joins TRBV12-3 or TRBV12-4 to TRBJ1-1; no firm D call. CDR3 length: 14 amino acids. V dropped 3 bases and J dropped 0 bases, with 8 bases sitting between them. The CDR3 nucleotides are TGTGCCAGCAGTTTCTTCGGTATGAACACTGAAGCTTTCTTT. Translation: CASSFFGMNTEAFF.

This clonotype was counted a few times. The chain has TRBV3-1 and TRBJ2-5; 8 bases agree with TRBD2. The junction had 4 bases not matched to a gene; V was cut back by 8 bases and J by 2 bases. Germline loops: CDR1 LGHDT, CDR2 YNNKEL (reference sequence). The CDR3 has 13 amino acids. CDR3 coding DNA: TGTGCCAGCCGGGGGGGAAATCAAGAGACCCAGTACTTC. It specifies CASRGGNQETQYF.